This passage covers 14 T cell receptor beta chains from one sample sequenced in a study of T cells expressing NK-cell markers. Using the 5' RACE reads, TCRdb records one entry per CDR3 protein without DNA. The listing contains fewer than 7,500 distinct CDR3 sequences. The specimen was blood T cells: a sorted CD56 or NKG2C T cell subset, CD4+ or CD8+ T cells, or bulk PBMC T cells (not recorded which). Receptors originate from a man between 18 and 35 years old in good health.

This chain connects TRBV6-4 to TRBJ1-1; TCRdb returns TRBD1, unconfirmable since there is no DNA. This CDR3 is 14 amino acids long. CDR1 is MRHNA and CDR2 is SNTAGT in the germline V gene. The chain's CDR3 is CASSTGTENTEAFF.

The chain links TRBV12-3 or TRBV12-4 to TRBJ2-2; TCRdb lists TRBD1, though no DNA is available to test this call. The CDR3 is 14 amino acids. CDR3 region: CASSPVSGTGELFF.

The J gene is TRBJ1-6, the V gene TRBV6-5. CDR1 is MNHEY, CDR2 SVGAGI, per germline. The CDR3 has 17 residues. The CDR3 protein is CASSYTERSSYNSPLHF.

This chain uses TRBV3-1 with TRBJ2-6; TCRdb names TRBD2, which stays unverified in the absence of DNA. Germline V CDR1 and CDR2: LGHDT, YNNKEL (reference sequence). The CDR3 has 16 residues. This chain's CDR3 is CASSHGSLPGANVLTF.

This chain uses TRBV4-1 with TRBJ1-5; TCRdb's assignment of TRBD1 cannot be checked, as there is no DNA. This CDR3 comprises 18 residues. CDR1 and CDR2 from the germline V gene are MGHRA and YSYEKL. The CDR3 here is CASNLEKADRGSNQPQHF.

This chain links TRBV20-1 with TRBJ1-5; no DNA is available, so the TRBD1 call from TCRdb remains unchecked. Germline CDR1 DFQATT, CDR2 SNEGSKA (reference sequence). The CDR3 loop spans 13 amino acids. The CDR3 spells CSAIRGADQPQHF.

The chain carries TRBV5-6 and TRBJ2-5. The CDR3 extends over 13 amino acids. Looked up from germline, CDR1 is SGHDT and CDR2 is YYEEEE. CDR3 protein: CASSLGVEETQYF.

This chain connects TRBV14 to TRBJ1-2. The CDR3 length is 13 residues. Germline V lookup: CDR1 SGHDN, CDR2 FVKESK. This chain's CDR3 is CASSQDEAFGYTF.

This chain connects TRBV20-1 to TRBJ2-1; the TCRdb D gene call, TRBD2, has no DNA to confirm it. The germline V gene encodes CDR1 DFQATT and CDR2 SNEGSKA (reference sequence). There are 14 residues in the CDR3. The CDR3 loop is CSASPSGRNNEQFF.

This clonotype is identified as medium-sized from frequency. This chain connects TRBV10-2 to TRBJ2-1; TCRdb selects TRBD2, and the lack of DNA leaves this call unchecked. CDR1 is WSHSY, CDR2 SAAADI, per germline. The CDR3 runs 13 residues. CDR3 protein: CASTGTSANEQFF.

The CDR3 is CASSPGTSGSGSYNEQFF. The chain recombines TRBV4-3 with TRBJ2-1; the TCRdb D gene call, TRBD2, has no DNA to confirm it. CDR3 length: 18 residues. CDR1 is LGHNA, CDR2 YSLEER, per germline.

CDR3 amino acids: CASSLRGWNTEAFF. The chain recombines TRBV5-6 with TRBJ1-1; TCRdb outputs TRBD1, but without DNA this stays unchecked. Germline V CDR1 and CDR2: SGHDT, YYEEEE. This CDR3 is 14 amino acids long.

This chain links TRBV20-1 with TRBJ2-1; TCRdb proposes TRBD2, but this gene call is untestable without DNA. Germline CDR1 DFQATT, CDR2 SNEGSKA (reference sequence). The CDR3 is 14 residues long. CDR3: CSATLAGVANEQFF.

The chain is built from TRBV4-3 and TRBJ1-1. CDR3 size: 13 residues. Germline V CDR1 and CDR2: LGHNA, YSLEER. The CDR3 is CASSHEIQAEAFF.